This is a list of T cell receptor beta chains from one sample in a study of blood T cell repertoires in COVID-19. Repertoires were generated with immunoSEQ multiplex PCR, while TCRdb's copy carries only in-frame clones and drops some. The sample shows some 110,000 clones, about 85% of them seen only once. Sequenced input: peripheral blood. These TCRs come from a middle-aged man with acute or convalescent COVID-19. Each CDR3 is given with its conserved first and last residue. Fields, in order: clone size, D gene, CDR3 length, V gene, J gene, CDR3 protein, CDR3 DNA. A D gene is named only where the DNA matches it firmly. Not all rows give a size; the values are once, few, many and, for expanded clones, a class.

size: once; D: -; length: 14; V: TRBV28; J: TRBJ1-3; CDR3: CASSFGTVGNTIYF; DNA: TGTGCCAGCAGTTTCGGGACTGTCGGAAACACCATATATTTT
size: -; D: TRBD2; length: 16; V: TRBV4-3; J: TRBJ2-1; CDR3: CASSLVSGGLYNEQFF; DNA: TGCGCCAGCAGCCTAGTGAGCGGGGGGCTCTACAATGAGCAGTTCTTC
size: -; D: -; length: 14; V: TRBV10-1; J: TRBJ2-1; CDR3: CASSGGIGFNEQFF; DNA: TGCGCCAGCAGTGGCGGGATAGGTTTTAATGAGCAGTTCTTC
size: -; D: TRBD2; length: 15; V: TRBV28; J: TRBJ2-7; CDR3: CASSFRTPGGYEQYF; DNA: TGTGCCAGCAGTTTTAGGACACCGGGGGGCTACGAGCAGTACTTC
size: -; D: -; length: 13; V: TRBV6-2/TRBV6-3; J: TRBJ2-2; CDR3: CASSFQGFGELFF; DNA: TGTGCCAGCAGTTTCCAGGGGTTCGGGGAGCTGTTTTTT
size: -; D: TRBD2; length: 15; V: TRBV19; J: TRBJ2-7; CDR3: CASSIRLGLAGEQYF; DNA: TGTGCCAGTAGTATCAGACTTGGACTAGCGGGGGAGCAGTACTTC
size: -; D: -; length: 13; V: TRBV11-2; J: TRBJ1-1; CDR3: CASSQKVNTEAFF; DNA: TGTGCCAGCAGTCAGAAAGTGAACACTGAAGCTTTCTTT
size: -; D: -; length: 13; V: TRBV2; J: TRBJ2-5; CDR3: CASRGGRQETQYF; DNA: TGTGCCAGCAGAGGGGGTCGACAAGAGACCCAGTACTTC
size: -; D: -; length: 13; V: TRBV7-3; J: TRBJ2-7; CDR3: CASSPGQGYEQYF; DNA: TGTGCCAGCAGCCCCGGGCAGGGATACGAGCAGTACTTC
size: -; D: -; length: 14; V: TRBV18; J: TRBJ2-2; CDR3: CASSPEVGVGELFF; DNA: TGTGCCAGCTCACCAGAGGTTGGAGTCGGGGAGCTGTTTTTT
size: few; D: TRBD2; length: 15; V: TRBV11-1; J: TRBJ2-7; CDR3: CASSSFSGKGYEQYF; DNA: TGTGCCAGCAGCTCTTTCAGCGGGAAAGGCTACGAGCAGTACTTC
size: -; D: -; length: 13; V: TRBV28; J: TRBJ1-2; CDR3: CASSSGLFYGYTF; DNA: TGTGCCAGCAGTTCAGGGCTTTTCTATGGCTACACCTTC
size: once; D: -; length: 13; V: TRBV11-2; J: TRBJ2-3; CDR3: CASSLTRADTQYF; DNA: TGTGCCAGCAGCCTGACTAGAGCAGATACGCAGTATTTT
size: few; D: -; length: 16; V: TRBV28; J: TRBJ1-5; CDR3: CASSLEGSLGNQPQHF; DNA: TGTGCCAGCAGTTTAGAGGGCTCCCTTGGCAATCAGCCCCAGCATTTT
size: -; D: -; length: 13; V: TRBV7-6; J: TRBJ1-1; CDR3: CASSLWGPDEAFF; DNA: TGTGCCAGCAGCTTATGGGGGCCAGATGAAGCTTTCTTT
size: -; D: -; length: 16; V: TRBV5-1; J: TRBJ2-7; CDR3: CASSVRSGAETYEQYF; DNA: TGCGCCAGCAGCGTCCGGTCCGGAGCCGAGACCTACGAGCAGTACTTC
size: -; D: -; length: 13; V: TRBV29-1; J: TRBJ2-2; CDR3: CSVDGRGTGELFF; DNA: TGCAGCGTTGACGGGCGGGGCACCGGGGAGCTGTTTTTT
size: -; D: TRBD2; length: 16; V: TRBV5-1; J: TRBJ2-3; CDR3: CASSSMGTSGTDTQYF; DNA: TGCGCCAGCAGCTCCATGGGGACTAGCGGCACAGATACGCAGTATTTT
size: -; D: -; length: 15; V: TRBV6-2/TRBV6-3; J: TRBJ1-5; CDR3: CASSYGRGSNQPQHF; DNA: TGTGCCAGCAGTTACGGGCGGGGCAGCAATCAGCCCCAGCATTTT
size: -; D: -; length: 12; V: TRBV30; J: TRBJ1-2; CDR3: CAWSVTGYGYTF; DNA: TGTGCCTGGAGTGTAACAGGGTATGGCTACACCTTC
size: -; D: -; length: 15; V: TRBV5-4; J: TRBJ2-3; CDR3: CASSALGEVGDTQYF; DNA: TGTGCCAGCAGCGCCCTTGGGGAGGTGGGGGATACGCAGTATTTT
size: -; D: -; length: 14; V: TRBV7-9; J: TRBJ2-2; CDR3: CASSLSQATGELFF; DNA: TGTGCCAGCAGCTTAAGCCAGGCCACCGGGGAGCTGTTTTTT
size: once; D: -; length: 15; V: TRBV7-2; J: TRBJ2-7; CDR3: CASSPPAVHSYEQYF; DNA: TGTGCCAGCAGTCCACCCGCCGTACACTCCTACGAGCAGTACTTC
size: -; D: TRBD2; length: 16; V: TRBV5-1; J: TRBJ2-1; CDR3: CASSPTSVSSYNEQFF; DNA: TGCGCCAGCAGCCCTACTAGCGTGAGCTCCTACAATGAGCAGTTCTTC
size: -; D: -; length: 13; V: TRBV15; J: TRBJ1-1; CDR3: CATSKFLRGEAFF; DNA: TGTGCCACCAGCAAATTTCTACGGGGTGAAGCTTTCTTT
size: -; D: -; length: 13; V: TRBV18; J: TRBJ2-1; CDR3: CASSPDIYNEQFF; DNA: TGTGCCAGCTCACCCGACATTTACAATGAGCAGTTCTTC
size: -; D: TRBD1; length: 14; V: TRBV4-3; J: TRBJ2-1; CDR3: CASSQRTGLDEQFF; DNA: TGCGCCAGCAGCCAACGGACAGGGTTGGATGAGCAGTTCTTC
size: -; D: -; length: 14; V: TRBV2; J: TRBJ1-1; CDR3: CASRLQGFGSGAFF; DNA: TGTGCCAGCAGGTTACAGGGTTTTGGGTCTGGAGCTTTCTTT
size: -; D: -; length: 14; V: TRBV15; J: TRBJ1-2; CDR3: CATSRGVGAYGYTF; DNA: TGTGCCACCAGCAGAGGAGTGGGGGCCTATGGCTACACCTTC
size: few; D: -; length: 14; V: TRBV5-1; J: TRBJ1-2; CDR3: CASSLVSEVYGYTF; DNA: TGCGCCAGCAGCTTGGTGTCCGAGGTCTATGGCTACACCTTC
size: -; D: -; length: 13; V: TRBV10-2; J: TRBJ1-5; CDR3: CASSGQENQPQHF; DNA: TGCGCCAGCAGTGGACAGGAGAATCAGCCCCAGCATTTT
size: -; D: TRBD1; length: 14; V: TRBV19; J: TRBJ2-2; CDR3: CASGATGLAGELFF; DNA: TGTGCCAGTGGGGCGACAGGGTTGGCCGGGGAGCTGTTTTTT
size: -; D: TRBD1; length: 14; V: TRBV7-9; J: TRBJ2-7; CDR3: CASSPGQGDYEQYF; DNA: TGTGCCAGCAGCCCCGGACAGGGGGACTACGAGCAGTACTTC
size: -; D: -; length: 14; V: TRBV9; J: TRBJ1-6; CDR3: CASSVRAAGSPLHF; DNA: TGTGCCAGCAGCGTAAGGGCCGCGGGTTCACCCCTCCACTTT
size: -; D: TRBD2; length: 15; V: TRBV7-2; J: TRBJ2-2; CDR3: CASSASGMYTGELFF; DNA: TGTGCCAGCAGTGCGAGCGGGATGTACACCGGGGAGCTGTTTTTT
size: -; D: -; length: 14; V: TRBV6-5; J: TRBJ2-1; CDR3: CASSSRDTYNEQFF; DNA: TGTGCCAGCAGTTCCAGGGACACCTACAATGAGCAGTTCTTC
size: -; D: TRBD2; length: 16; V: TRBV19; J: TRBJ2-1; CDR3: CASSKRREATYNEQFF; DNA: TGTGCCAGTAGTAAGCGGCGGGAGGCCACCTACAATGAGCAGTTCTTC
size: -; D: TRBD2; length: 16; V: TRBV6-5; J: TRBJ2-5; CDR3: CASSYQSGRASETQYF; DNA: TGTGCCAGCAGTTATCAGAGCGGGAGGGCCTCGGAGACCCAGTACTTC
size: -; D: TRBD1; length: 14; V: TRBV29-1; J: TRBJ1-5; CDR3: CSVGAGGRNQPQHF; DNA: TGCAGCGTTGGGGCAGGGGGCCGCAATCAGCCCCAGCATTTT
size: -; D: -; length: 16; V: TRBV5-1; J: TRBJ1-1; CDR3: CASSKRSTGSDTEAFF; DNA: TGCGCCAGCAGCAAGCGTTCTACAGGGTCAGACACTGAAGCTTTCTTT
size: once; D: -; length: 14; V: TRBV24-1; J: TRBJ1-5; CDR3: CATSDFGGNQPQHF; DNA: TGTGCCACCAGTGATTTCGGCGGAAATCAGCCCCAGCATTTT
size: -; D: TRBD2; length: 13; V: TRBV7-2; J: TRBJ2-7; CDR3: CASSLRGGDEQYF; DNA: TGTGCCAGCAGCTTACGGGGGGGAGACGAGCAGTACTTC
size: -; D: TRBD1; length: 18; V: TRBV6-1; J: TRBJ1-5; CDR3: CASSERSFSGQGRQPQHF; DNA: TGTGCCAGCAGTGAAAGGTCATTCTCTGGACAGGGGCGTCAGCCCCAGCATTTT
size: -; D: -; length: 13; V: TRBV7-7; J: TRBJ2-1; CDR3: CASARNLQGEQFF; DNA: TGTGCTAGCGCGAGAAATCTGCAGGGTGAGCAGTTCTTC
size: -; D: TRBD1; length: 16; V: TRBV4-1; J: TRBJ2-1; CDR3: CASSQEGQGAYNEQFF; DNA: TGCGCCAGCAGCCAAGAAGGACAGGGGGCCTACAATGAGCAGTTCTTC
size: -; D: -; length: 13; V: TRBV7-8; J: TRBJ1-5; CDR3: CASSLVRGQPQHF; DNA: TGTGCCAGCAGCTTAGTACGGGGACAGCCCCAGCATTTT
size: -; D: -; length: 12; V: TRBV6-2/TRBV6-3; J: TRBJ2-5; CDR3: CASSYTRETQYF; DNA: TGTGCCAGCAGTTACACCCGGGAGACCCAGTACTTC
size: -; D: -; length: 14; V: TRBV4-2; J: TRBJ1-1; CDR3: CASSQSLGGVEAFF; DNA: TGTGCCAGCAGCCAATCCCTTGGCGGGGTTGAAGCTTTCTTT
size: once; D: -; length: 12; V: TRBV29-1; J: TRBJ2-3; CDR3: CSAQATADTQYF; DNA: TGCAGCGCCCAGGCCACGGCGGATACGCAGTATTTT
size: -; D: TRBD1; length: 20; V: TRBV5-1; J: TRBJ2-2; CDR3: CASSLGLQQGVRLNTGELFF; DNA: TGCGCCAGCAGCTTGGGTCTCCAGCAGGGGGTTCGTCTCAACACCGGGGAGCTGTTTTTT
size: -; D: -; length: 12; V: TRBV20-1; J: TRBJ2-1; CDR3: CSASELLNEQFF; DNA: TGCAGTGCTAGTGAACTACTGAATGAGCAGTTCTTC
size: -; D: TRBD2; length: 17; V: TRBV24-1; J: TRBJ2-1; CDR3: CATSDLGGLAGVGEQFF; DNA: TGTGCCACCAGTGATTTGGGGGGACTAGCGGGAGTCGGTGAGCAGTTCTTC
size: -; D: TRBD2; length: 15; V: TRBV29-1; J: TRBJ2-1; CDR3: CSVDWGGTRIDEQFF; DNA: TGCAGCGTTGACTGGGGTGGGACTAGGATCGATGAGCAGTTCTTC
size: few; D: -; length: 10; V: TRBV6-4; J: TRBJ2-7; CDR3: CASYSYEQYF; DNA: TGTGCCAGCTACTCCTACGAGCAGTACTTC